The 7 T cell receptor beta chains listed next were all sequenced from one sample in a study of CD8 T cells in ankylosing spondylitis. Study results and limitations: Typical of ankylosing spondylitis blood, it appeared, was a TCR beta motif of 7 or 8 highly homologous variants.

Their antigen targets remain unknown. Each CDR3 protein is one row after TCRdb ran MiXCR on the 5' RACE reads. Of roughly 470,000 distinct CDR3 sequences listed, roughly a quarter are singletons. The sequenced sample consisted of blood, either unsorted or a sorted T cell fraction (not recorded which). Source of these receptors: a male donor with ankylosing spondylitis.

This clonotype has a single count. J is TRBJ1-3 and V is TRBV10-2; possibly TRBD1 for D (6 bases). Germline CDR1 and CDR2: WSHSY and SAAADI. V was cut by 3 bases and J by 4 bases, with 10 bases left in between. CDR3 size: 14 residues. CDR3 nucleotide sequence: TGCGCCAGCAGTGAAACAGGGCACGGAAACACCATATATTTT. It encodes CASSETGHGNTIYF.

CDR3 sequence reads: CASSPGQMPGNTIYF. In DNA form, the CDR3 reads TGTGCCAGCTCACCAGGACAGATGCCTGGAAACACCATATATTTT. The chain uses TRBV18 and TRBJ1-3; D perhaps matches TRBD1 (6 bases). There are 15 residues in the CDR3. CDR1 and CDR2 from the germline V gene are KGHSH and LQKENI. Trimming pared 2 bases from V and 2 bases from J, leaving 10 bases between.

This clonotype was found once. The rearrangement links TRBV5-1 to TRBJ1-1; tentatively, D is TRBD1 (5 bases). This CDR3 has 16 residues. From germline, CDR1 is SGHRS and CDR2 YFSETQ. The V end was cut by 1 base, the J end by 0 bases, with 13 bases between. CDR3 DNA sequence: TGCGCCAGCAGCTTGCCAGGGATGGATGTGAACACTGAAGCTTTCTTT. As protein: CASSLPGMDVNTEAFF.

The chain uses TRBV19 and TRBJ1-2, with 7 bases fitting TRBD1. Losses at the gene ends were 7 bases for V and 1 base for J; bases not matched to a gene: 6. CDR1 and CDR2 (germline): LNHDA, SQIVND (reference sequence). The CDR3 covers 14 residues. In DNA, the CDR3 is TGTGCCAGTAACAAGGGACAGCATAACTATGGCTACACCTTC. It yields the protein CASNKGQHNYGYTF. Full variable domain (outside the CDR3, taken from reference TRBV19 and TRBJ1-2): DGGITQSPKYLFRKEGQNVTLSCEQNLNHDAMYWYRQDPGQGLRLIYYSQIVNDFQKGDIAEGYSVSREKKESFPLTVTSAQKNPTAFYLCASNKGQHNYGYTFGSGTRLTVV.

The gene calls are TRBV15 and TRBJ2-3; 13 bases fit TRBD2. This CDR3 comprises 18 residues. With V trimmed by 3 bases and J by 4 bases, 10 bases remained unmatched. In germline, CDR1 is LNHNV, CDR2 YYDKDF (reference sequence). CDR3 bases: TGTGCCACCAGCAGTAAGAAACTAGCGGGAGGGCAATCAGATACGCAGTATTTT. Translated, it gives CATSSKKLAGGQSDTQYF.

In its sample, this clonotype was seen a few times. V usage is TRBV7-9 and J usage is TRBJ2-1; 12 bases map to TRBD1. The CDR3 length is 14 residues. The ends lost 5 bases at V and 7 bases at J; junction bases unmatched: 3. Per germline, CDR1 SEHNR and CDR2 FQNEAQ (reference sequence). The CDR3 spells CASSGGQGANEQFF. The DNA of the CDR3 is TGTGCCAGCAGCGGGGGACAGGGGGCAAATGAGCAGTTCTTC.

V is TRBV5-1 and J is TRBJ1-5; the D gene is possibly TRBD1 (5 bases). Trimming stripped 4 bases from V and 5 bases from J, with 10 bases between. The germline V gene encodes CDR1 SGHRS and CDR2 YFSETQ. This CDR3 comprises 13 residues. The CDR3 sequence is CASSPVGDQPQHF. The CDR3 bases are TGCGCCAGCAGCCCAGTGGGGGATCAGCCCCAGCATTTT.